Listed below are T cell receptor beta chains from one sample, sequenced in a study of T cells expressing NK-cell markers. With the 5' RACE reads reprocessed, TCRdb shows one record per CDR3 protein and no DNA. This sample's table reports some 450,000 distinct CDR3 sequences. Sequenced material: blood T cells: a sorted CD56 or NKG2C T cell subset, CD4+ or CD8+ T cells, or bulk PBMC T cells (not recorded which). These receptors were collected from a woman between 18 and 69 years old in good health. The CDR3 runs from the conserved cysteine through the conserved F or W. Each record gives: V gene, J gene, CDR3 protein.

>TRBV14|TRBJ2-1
CASSPSVKYSYNEQFF
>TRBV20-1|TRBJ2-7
CSARDARTPRWEQYF
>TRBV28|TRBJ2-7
CASSFPPYEQYF
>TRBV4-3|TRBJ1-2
CASSHQRGYGYTF
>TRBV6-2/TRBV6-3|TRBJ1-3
CASSYPGQADSGNTIYF
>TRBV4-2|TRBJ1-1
CASSRAATGGRITEAFF
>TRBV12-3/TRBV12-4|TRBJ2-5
CASRGTAKETQYF
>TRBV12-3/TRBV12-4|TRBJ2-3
CASTTGGSFGTQYF
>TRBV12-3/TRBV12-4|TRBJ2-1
CASSKRGNDQFF
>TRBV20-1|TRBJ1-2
CSARDRGNYGYTF
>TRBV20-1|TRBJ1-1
CSARGSTGTEAFF
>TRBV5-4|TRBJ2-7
CASSFTGGNYEQYF
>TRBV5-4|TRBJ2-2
CASSQSVLGTGELFF
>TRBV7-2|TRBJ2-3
CASSFSGLTTDTQYF
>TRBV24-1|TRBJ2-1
CATSDRGLAGPNEQFF
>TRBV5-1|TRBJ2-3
CASSYTSGLSTDTQYF
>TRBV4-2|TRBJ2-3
CASSQAGGASTDTQYF
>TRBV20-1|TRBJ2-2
CSALNSGGAGSAGELFF
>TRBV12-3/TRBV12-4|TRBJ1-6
CASGPPQTYYSLHF
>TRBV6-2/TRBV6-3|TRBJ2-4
CASSWGDIQYF
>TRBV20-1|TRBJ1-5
CSAHLGGTSNQPQHF
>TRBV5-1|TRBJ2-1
CASSPDAGGAYNEQFF
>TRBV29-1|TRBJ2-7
CSVGDGYIYEQCF
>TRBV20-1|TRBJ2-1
CSAMGPTGTGAYNEQFF
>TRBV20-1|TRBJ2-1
CSATRTSGNPYNEQFF
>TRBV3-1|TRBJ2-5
CASSQDRGAETQYF
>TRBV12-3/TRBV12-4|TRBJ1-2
CASSPEYGYTF
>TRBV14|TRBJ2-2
CASSHLARNTGELFF
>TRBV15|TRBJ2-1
CATSRDLGLQKQFF
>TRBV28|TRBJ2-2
CASSQLTDALNTGELFF
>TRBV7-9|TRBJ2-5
CASSPRLVETQYF
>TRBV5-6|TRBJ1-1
CASSAWGFTEAFF
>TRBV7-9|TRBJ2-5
CASSSAGTQYF
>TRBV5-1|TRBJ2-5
CASSPTGRETQYF
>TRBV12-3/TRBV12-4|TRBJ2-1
CATLGVLPREQFF
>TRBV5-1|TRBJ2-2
CASSYRQGAGGELFF
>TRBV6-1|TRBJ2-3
CASSAWRTSTDTQYF
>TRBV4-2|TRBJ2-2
CASSQAGTMNTGELFF
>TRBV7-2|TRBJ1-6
CASSLQTPNSPLHF
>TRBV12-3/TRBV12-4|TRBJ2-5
CASSPLGGTLSETQYF
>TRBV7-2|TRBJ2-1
CASSIMGYNEQFF
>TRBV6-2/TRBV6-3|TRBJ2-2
CASIWSRGTGELFF
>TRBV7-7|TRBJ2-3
CASSLSYRGTDTQYF
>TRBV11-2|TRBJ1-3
CASSLTAAGVTSGNTIYF
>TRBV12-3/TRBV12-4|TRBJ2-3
CASSKTGDTDTQYF
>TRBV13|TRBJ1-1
CASSSVAVTGLNTEAFF
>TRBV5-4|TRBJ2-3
CASSRTGEYTDTQYF
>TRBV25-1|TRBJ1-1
CASSEFGGAGTEAFF
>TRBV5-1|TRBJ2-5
CASSQNLDRGETQYF
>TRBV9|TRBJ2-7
CASSLEPTRLYEQYF